This T cell receptor (beta chain) is from a study of cytomegalovirus exposure and HLA in healthy donors. On this clone itself: Antigen specificity is unknown.

A roughly 120-subject validation cohort, separate from the roughly 670-subject first cohort, supplied the donors. The table came from immunoSEQ multiplex PCR; TCRdb's copy has only in-frame clones and leaves some out. This table holds about 260,000 clones, around 91% found once. Germline CDR1 reads SGHTS; CDR2 reads YDEGEE. The CDR3 sequence is 15 residues long. The V gene lost 1 base and the J gene lost 5 bases, with 15 bases spanning the gap. Notes on the study in general: It was 150 to 200 TCR beta chains that were listed as cytomegalovirus-associated. A subsequent analysis found that TCR clusters from the first cohort also tended to co-occur in the 120 or so validation repertoires, with 90% to 95% of cluster scores above 0. Whilst most TCR sequences proved rare, a subset of public TCRs occurred across many donors.

The sequenced sample was PBMCs. This TCR was recovered from a woman aged 25 to 39 in good health and CMV-seronegative. The chain joins TRBV5-8 to TRBJ2-5; D assignment may be TRBD1 or TRBD2 (5 bases each). The CDR3 DNA is TGTGCCAGCAGCTTGACAGGAGGTGGTGTCGAGACCCAGTACTTC. This sequence encodes CASSLTGGGVETQYF.